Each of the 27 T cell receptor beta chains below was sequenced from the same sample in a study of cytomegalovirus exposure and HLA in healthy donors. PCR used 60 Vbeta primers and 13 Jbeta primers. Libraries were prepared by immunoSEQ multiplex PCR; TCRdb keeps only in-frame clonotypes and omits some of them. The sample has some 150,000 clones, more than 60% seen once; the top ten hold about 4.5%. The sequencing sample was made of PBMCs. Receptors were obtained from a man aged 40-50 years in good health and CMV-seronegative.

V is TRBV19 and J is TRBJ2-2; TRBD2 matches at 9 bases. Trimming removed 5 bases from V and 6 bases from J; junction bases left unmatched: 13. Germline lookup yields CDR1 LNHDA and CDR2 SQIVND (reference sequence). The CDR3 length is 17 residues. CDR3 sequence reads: CASSAAGAGGLAGELFF. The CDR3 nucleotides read TGTGCCAGTAGTGCCGCCGGCGCGGGGGGGCTCGCCGGGGAGCTGTTTTTT.

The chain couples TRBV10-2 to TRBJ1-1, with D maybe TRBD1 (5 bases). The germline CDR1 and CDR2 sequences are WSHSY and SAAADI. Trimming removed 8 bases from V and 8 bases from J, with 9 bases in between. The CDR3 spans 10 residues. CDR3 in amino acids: CASGGTEAFF. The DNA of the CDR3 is TGCGCCAGCGGCGGGACGGAAGCTTTCTTT.

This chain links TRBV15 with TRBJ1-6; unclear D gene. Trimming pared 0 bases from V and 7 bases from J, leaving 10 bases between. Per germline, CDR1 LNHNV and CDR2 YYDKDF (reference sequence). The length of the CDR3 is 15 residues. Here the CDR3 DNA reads TGTGCCACCAGCAGAGATGGGCTGGCCAATTCACCCCTCCACTTT. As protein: CATSRDGLANSPLHF.

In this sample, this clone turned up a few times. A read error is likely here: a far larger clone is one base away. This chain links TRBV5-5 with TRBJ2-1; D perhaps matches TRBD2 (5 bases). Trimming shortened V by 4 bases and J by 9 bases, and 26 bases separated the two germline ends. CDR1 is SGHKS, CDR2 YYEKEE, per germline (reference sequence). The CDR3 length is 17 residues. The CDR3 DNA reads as TGTGCCAGCAGCCATACCGAAACTAGTTCCCTCGGAGGTGAGCAGTTCTTC. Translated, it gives CASSHTETSSLGGEQFF.

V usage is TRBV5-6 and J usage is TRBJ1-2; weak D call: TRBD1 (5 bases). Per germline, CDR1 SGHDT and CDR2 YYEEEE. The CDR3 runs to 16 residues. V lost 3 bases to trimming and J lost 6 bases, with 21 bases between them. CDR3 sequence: CASSYGAKGLENGYTF. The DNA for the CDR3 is TGTGCCAGCAGCTATGGGGCCAAGGGGTTAGAGAATGGCTACACCTTC. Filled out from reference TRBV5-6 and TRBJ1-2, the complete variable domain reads DAGVTQSPTHLIKTRGQQVTLRCSPKSGHDTVSWYQQALGQGPQFIFQYYEEEERQRGNFPDRFSGHQFPNYSSELNVNALLLGDSALYLCASSYGAKGLENGYTFGSGTRLTVV.

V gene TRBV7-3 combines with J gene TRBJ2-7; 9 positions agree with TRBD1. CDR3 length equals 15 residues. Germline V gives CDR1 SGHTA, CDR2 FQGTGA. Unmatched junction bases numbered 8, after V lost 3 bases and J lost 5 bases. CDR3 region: CASSFTQGAENEQYF. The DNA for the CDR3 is TGTGCCAGCAGCTTCACACAGGGGGCTGAAAACGAGCAGTACTTC.

The CDR3: CASSLTSGYNEQFF. The CDR3, as DNA: TGTGCCAGCAGTTTAACTAGCGGATACAATGAGCAGTTCTTC. This chain uses TRBV27 with TRBJ2-1; TRBD2 aligns across 8 bases. V was clipped by 2 bases and J by 4 bases; unmatched bases: 1. CDR3 length: 14 residues. In germline, CDR1 is MNHEY, CDR2 SMNVEV (reference sequence).

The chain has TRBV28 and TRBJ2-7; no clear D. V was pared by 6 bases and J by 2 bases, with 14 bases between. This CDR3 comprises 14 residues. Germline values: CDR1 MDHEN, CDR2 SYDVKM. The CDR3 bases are TGTGCCAGCAGACCTACCCCCCCTACCTACGAGCAGTACTTC. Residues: CASRPTPPTYEQYF.

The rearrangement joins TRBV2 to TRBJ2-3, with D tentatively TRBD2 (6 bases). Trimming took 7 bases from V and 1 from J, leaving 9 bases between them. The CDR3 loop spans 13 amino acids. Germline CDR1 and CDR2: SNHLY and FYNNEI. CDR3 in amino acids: CASKERGTDTQYF. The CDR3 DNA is TGTGCCAGCAAAGAGCGGGGCACAGATACGCAGTATTTT. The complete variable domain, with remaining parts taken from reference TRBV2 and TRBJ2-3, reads EPEVTQTPSHQVTQMGQEVILRCVPISNHLYFYWYRQILGQKVEFLVSFYNNEISEKSEIFDDQFSVERPDGSNFTLKIRSTKLEDSAMYFCASKERGTDTQYFGPGTRLTVL.

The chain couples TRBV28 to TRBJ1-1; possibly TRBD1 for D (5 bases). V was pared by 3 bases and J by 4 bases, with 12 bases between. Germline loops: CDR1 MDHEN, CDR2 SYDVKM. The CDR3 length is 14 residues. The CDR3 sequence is CASSFVQGFTEAFF. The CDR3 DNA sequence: TGTGCCAGCAGTTTCGTTCAGGGTTTCACTGAAGCTTTCTTT. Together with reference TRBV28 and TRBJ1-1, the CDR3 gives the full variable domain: DVKVTQSSRYLVKRTGEKVFLECVQDMDHENMFWYRQDPGLGLRLIYFSYDVKMKEKGDIPEGYSVSREKKERFSLILESASTNQTSMYLCASSFVQGFTEAFFGQGTRLTVV.

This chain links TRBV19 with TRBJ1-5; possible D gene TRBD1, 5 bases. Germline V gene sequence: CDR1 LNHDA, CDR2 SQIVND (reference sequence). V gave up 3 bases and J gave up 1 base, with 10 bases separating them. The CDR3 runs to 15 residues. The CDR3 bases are TGTGCCAGTAGTATTGAGCGGGGCAGCAATCAGCCCCAGCATTTT. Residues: CASSIERGSNQPQHF.

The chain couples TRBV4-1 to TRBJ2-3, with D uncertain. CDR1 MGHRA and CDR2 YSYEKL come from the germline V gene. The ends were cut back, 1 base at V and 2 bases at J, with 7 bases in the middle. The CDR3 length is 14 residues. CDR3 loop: CASSQVIYTDTQYF. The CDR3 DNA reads TGCGCCAGCAGCCAAGTAATCTACACAGATACGCAGTATTTT.

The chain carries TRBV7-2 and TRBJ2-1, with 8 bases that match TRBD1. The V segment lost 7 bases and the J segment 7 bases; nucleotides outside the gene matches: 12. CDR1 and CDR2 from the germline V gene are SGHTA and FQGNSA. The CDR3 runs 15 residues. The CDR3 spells CASTFLVGQGNEQFF. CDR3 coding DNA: TGTGCCAGCACCTTCCTTGTAGGACAGGGTAATGAGCAGTTCTTC.

CDR3 in DNA: TGTGCCAGCAGTTCCGCAGGGGGCTACAATCAGCCCCAGCATTTT. Its protein product is CASSSAGGYNQPQHF. The chain has TRBV6-5 and TRBJ1-5; 8 bases match TRBD1. The CDR3 length is 15 residues. Germline values: CDR1 MNHEY, CDR2 SVGAGI. With V trimmed by 4 bases and J by 3 bases, 5 bases remained unmatched.

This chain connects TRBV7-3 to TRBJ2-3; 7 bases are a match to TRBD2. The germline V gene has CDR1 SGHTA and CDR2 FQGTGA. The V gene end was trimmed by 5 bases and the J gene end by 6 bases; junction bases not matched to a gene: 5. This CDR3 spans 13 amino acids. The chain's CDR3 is CASSPLGGDTQYF. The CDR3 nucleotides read TGTGCCAGCAGCCCCCTGGGGGGGGATACGCAGTATTTT.

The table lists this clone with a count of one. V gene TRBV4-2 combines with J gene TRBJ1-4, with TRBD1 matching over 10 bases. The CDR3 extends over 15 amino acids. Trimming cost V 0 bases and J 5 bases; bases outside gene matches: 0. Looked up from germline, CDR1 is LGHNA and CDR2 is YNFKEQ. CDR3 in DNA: TGTGCCAGCAGCCAAGAGGGACAGGGGAATGAAAAACTGTTTTTT. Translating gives CASSQEGQGNEKLFF.

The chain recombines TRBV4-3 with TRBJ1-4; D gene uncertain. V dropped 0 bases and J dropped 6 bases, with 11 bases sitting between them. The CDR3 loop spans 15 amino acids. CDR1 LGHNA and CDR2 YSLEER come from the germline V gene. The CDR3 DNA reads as TGCGCCAGCAGCCAAGATCTCTCCCCCCATGAAAAACTGTTTTTT. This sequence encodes CASSQDLSPHEKLFF.

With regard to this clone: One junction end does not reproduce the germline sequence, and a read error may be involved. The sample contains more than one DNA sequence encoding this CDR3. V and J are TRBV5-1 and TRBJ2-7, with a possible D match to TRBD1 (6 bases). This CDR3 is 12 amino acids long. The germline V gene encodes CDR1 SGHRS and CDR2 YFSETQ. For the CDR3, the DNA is TGCGCCAGCAGTTTGGGGACATACGAGCAGTACTTC. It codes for CASSLGTYEQYF.

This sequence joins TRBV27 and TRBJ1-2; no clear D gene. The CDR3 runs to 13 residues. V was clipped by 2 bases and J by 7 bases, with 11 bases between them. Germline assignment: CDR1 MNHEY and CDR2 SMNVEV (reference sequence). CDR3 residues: CASSLRVDFGYTF. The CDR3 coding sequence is TGTGCCAGCAGTTTACGGGTGGACTTTGGCTACACCTTC.

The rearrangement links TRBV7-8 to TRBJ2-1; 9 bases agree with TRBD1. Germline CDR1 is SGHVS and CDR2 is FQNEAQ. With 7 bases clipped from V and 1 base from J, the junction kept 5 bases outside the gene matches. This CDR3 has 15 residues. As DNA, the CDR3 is TGTGCCAGCACCGTTGGGACAGGGTCCTACAATGAGCAGTTCTTC. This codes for CASTVGTGSYNEQFF.

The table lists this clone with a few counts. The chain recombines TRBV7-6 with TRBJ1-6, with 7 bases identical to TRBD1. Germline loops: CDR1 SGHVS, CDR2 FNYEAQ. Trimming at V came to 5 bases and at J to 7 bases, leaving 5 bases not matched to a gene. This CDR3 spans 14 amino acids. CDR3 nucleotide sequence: TGTGCCAGCAGCCCACGGGACAGAAATTCACCCCTCCACTTT. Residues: CASSPRDRNSPLHF.

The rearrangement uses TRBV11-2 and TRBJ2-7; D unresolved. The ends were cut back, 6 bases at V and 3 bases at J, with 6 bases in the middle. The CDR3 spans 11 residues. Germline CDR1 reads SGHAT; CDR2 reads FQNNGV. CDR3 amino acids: CASSPGYEQYF. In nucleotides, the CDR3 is TGTGCCAGCAGTCCCGGCTACGAGCAGTACTTC.

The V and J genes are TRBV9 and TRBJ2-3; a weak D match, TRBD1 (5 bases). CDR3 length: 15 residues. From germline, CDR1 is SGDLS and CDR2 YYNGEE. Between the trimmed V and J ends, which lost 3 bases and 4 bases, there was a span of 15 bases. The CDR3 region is CASSDPQGLADTQYF. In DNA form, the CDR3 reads TGTGCCAGCAGCGACCCCCAGGGTTTGGCAGATACGCAGTATTTT.

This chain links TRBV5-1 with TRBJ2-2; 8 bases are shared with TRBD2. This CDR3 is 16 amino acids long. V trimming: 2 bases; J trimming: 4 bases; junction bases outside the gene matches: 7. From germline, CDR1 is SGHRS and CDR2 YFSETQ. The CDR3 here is CASSLDGGASTGELFF. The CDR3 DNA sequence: TGCGCCAGCAGCTTAGACGGGGGGGCCAGCACCGGGGAGCTGTTTTTT.

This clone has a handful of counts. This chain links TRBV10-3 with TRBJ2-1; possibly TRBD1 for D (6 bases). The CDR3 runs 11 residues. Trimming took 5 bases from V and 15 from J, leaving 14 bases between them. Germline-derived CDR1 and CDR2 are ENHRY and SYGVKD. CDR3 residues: CAISQEGGLFF. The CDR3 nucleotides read TGTGCCATCAGTCAAGAAGGGGGATTGTTCTTC.

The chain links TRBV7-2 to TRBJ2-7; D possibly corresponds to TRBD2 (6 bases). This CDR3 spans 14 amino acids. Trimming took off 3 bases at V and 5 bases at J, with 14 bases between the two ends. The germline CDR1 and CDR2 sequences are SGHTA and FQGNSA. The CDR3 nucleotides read TGTGCCAGCAGCTTGGGAGGCCCCAGTCACGAGCAGTACTTC. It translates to CASSLGGPSHEQYF.

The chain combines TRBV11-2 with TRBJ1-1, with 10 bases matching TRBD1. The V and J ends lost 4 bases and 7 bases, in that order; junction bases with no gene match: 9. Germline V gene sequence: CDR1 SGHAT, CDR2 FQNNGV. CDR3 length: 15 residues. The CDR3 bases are TGTGCCAGCAGCTCCCTGACAGGGGGCCAAAATGAAGCTTTCTTT. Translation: CASSSLTGGQNEAFF.